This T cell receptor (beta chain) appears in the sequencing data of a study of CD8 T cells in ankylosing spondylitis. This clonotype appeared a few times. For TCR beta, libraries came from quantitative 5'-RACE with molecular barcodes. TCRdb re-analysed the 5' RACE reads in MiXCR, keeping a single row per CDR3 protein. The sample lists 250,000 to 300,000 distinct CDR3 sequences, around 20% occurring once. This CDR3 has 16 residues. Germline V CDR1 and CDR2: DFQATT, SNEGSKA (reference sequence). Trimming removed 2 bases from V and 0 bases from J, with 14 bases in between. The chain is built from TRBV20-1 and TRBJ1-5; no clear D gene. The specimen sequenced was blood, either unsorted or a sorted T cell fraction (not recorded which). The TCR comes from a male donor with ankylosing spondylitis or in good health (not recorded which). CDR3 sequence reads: CSARLAPTLSNQPQHF. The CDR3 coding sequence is TGCAGTGCTAGATTAGCCCCCACCCTTAGCAATCAGCCCCAGCATTTT.